This TCR beta chain derives from a study of T-cell reconstitution after alpha-beta-depleted transplantation in children. This clonotype was counted many times. During its preparation, the TCRbeta library received unique molecular identifiers. Using its own MiXCR run on the PCR reads, TCRdb lists one record per CDR3 protein. The repertoire consists of 780,000 or so distinct CDR3 sequences, with approximately 15% occurring once and the leading ten covering roughly 5%. The specimen was PBMCs, mostly from graft donor cells, collected 360 days after TCRalphabeta/CD19-depleted stem cell transplant. The sequence derives from a male patient between 10 and 17 years old who had a stem cell transplant for acute lymphoblastic leukemia, so the T cells may come from the graft donor.

This chain's CDR3 is CAISGASQETQYF. The CDR3 region has the DNA TGTGCCATCAGTGGGGCTTCTCAAGAGACCCAGTACTTC. The chain links TRBV10-3 to TRBJ2-5, with D uncertain. The germline V gene encodes CDR1 ENHRY and CDR2 SYGVKD. Trimming left V 4 bases short and J 2 bases short, with 8 bases between. The CDR3 runs 13 residues.